This T cell receptor beta chain appears in the sequencing data of a study of shared clonotypes between healthy human individuals. V shed 7 bases and J shed 13 bases, with 23 bases lying between them. Germline CDR1 is LNHDA and CDR2 is SQIVND (reference sequence). The CDR3 is 14 residues long. Assay: immunoSEQ multiplex PCR; the TCRdb copy retains only in-frame clones and omits some. The sample records roughly 1.5 million clones, 95% to 99% being singletons. Study-level results: Memory subsets generally showed lower estimated richness than naive subsets.

On this clone: The target antigen is unknown.

The chain has TRBV19 and TRBJ2-1, with D tentatively TRBD1 (5 bases). The sample comprised naive CD4+ T cells sorted from blood. The subset denotes: CD45RA+ positively selected. The clonotype was recovered from a man aged 25-45 years in good health. The CDR3 spells CASKDDSSVRPQFF. CDR3 DNA: TGTGCCAGTAAGGATGACAGCTCCGTAAGGCCACAGTTCTTC.